The rows below give T cell receptor beta chains drawn from one sample of a study of CD8 T cells in Susac syndrome. TCRdb re-called the immunoSEQ multiplex PCR reads with MiXCR, one entry per CDR3 protein. The table lists about 50,000 distinct CDR3 sequences, roughly 93% of them singletons. Sequencing was performed on CD8+ T cells from PBMCs. The receptors come from a human donor with multiple sclerosis. Each CDR3 is given with its conserved first and last residue. Fields, in order: J gene, D gene, V gene, clone size, CDR3 DNA, CDR3 protein. The D gene is left open where the match is weak. Clone sizes are given selectively: once, few, many, or a class where the clone is expanded.

TRBJ1-6	-	TRBV16	-	TGTGCCAGCAGCCAATCCGGGGGCCTGGATTCACCCCTCCACTTT	CASSQSGGLDSPLHF
TRBJ2-3	-	TRBV4-3	-	TGCGCCAGCAGCCAAGCGTTGGGAACAGGGCGCACAGATACGCAGTATTTT	CASSQALGTGRTDTQYF
TRBJ1-2	-	TRBV29-1	-	TGCAGCGTTGAAGATAGAGGGAACTATGGCTACACCTTC	CSVEDRGNYGYTF
TRBJ2-5	-	TRBV9	-	TGTGCCAGCAGCGTAGCGGGGCGACAAGAGACCCAGTACTTC	CASSVAGRQETQYF
TRBJ2-5	TRBD1	TRBV9	-	TGTGCCAGCAGCGGTCAGGGGGATCAAGAGACCCAGTACTTC	CASSGQGDQETQYF
TRBJ1-1	-	TRBV7-2	-	TGTGCCAGCAGCCCAGCAATACTGACGGCCATCAGGAACACTGAAGCTTTCTTT	CASSPAILTAIRNTEAFF
TRBJ1-1	TRBD1	TRBV29-1	once	TGCAGCGGATATTCGGGACAGGGTGGTGAAGCTTTCTTT	CSGYSGQGGEAFF
TRBJ1-2	-	TRBV25-1	-	TGTGCCAGCAGTGAATTCCACGGATATGGCTACACCTTC	CASSEFHGYGYTF
TRBJ2-3	-	TRBV5-1	-	TGCGCCAGCAGCTTGGCTCTGGCGGGGGCCACAGATACGCAGTATTTT	CASSLALAGATDTQYF
TRBJ2-7	TRBD1	TRBV28	-	TGTGCCAGCAGTCGTCTTAGGGACAGGGGGCGAGAGCAGTACTTC	CASSRLRDRGREQYF
TRBJ2-2	TRBD1	TRBV12-5	once	TGTGCTACTACAGGGGTCTTCGACACCGGGGAGCTGTTTTTT	CATTGVFDTGELFF
TRBJ2-3	-	TRBV12-3/TRBV12-4	-	TGTGCCAGCAGCCCTCTTCACAGTTCCACAGATACGCAGTATTTT	CASSPLHSSTDTQYF
TRBJ2-5	-	TRBV20-1	-	TGCAGTGCCAAAGCCGGGGGCCCCCAAGAGACCCAGTACTTC	CSAKAGGPQETQYF
TRBJ1-2	TRBD1	TRBV11-3	-	TGTGCCAGCAGCGTTCCGGGACAGGGGGTTCATGGCTACACCTTC	CASSVPGQGVHGYTF
TRBJ1-1	-	TRBV28	-	TGTGCCAGCAGTCCCCGGGGGGGTGGGAACACTGAAGCTTTCTTT	CASSPRGGGNTEAFF
TRBJ2-3	TRBD2	TRBV10-3	-	TGTGCCATCAGACCTAGCGGGGGGGGCACAGATACGCAGTATTTT	CAIRPSGGGTDTQYF
TRBJ2-3	TRBD2	TRBV7-6	-	TGTGCCAGCAGCTCGCCGCGAGGGGCCTTAGCGGGGGGGCCCGATACGCAGTATTTT	CASSSPRGALAGGPDTQYF
TRBJ1-5	-	TRBV2	-	TGTGCCAGCAGTGGAAGGGTTAGTAGCAATCAGCCCCAGCATTTT	CASSGRVSSNQPQHF
TRBJ2-7	-	TRBV7-8	-	TGTGCCAGCAGCTTACACCCCAACAGACCCTCCTACGAGCAGTACTTC	CASSLHPNRPSYEQYF
TRBJ2-7	-	TRBV7-9	-	TGTGCCAGCAGCTTAGCGCAGGCCAGGGTCTACGAGCAGTACTTC	CASSLAQARVYEQYF
TRBJ1-1	-	TRBV7-9	once	TGTGCCAGCAGCTTAGCGCACACTGAAGCTTTCTTT	CASSLAHTEAFF
TRBJ2-1	TRBD1	TRBV27	-	TGTGCCAGCAGTTTCCCCGGGACAGGGAACTCCTACAATGAGCAGTTCTTC	CASSFPGTGNSYNEQFF
TRBJ2-5	-	TRBV20-1	-	TGCAGTGCTAGAGTCTCCAGGGCTCAAGAGACCCAGTACTTC	CSARVSRAQETQYF
TRBJ1-5	-	TRBV6-2/TRBV6-3	-	TGTGCCAGCAGTTCCGTCGGGGGGACCAATCAGCCCCAGCATTTT	CASSSVGGTNQPQHF
TRBJ2-1	-	TRBV27	-	TGTGCCAGCAGTTTGACCCTCCTAGGGGGCAATGAGCAGTTCTTC	CASSLTLLGGNEQFF
TRBJ1-5	-	TRBV7-9	-	TGTGCCAGCAGCTTAGTGGAGTGGCAGGGAGGAGAGCCCCAGCATTTT	CASSLVEWQGGEPQHF
TRBJ2-1	TRBD2	TRBV19	-	TGTGCCAGTAGTACCTACGGGACTAGCGGGGGATACAATGAGCAGTTCTTC	CASSTYGTSGGYNEQFF
TRBJ2-7	-	TRBV7-9	-	TGTGCCAGCAGCTTCGACAGCTCCTACGAGCAGTACTTC	CASSFDSSYEQYF
TRBJ2-2	-	TRBV4-2	-	TGTGCCAGCAGCCAAGATCAAGACATGGGCCACCTCGGGGAGCTGTTTTTT	CASSQDQDMGHLGELFF
TRBJ2-3	TRBD2	TRBV11-2	-	TGTGCCAGCAGCGTGCGGGGGGCCGGGGTAGATACGCAGTATTTT	CASSVRGAGVDTQYF
TRBJ2-5	-	TRBV5-1	few	TGCGCCAGCAGCTCGGACCCGGGATCTGGACAGTACCAAGAGACCCAGTACTTC	CASSSDPGSGQYQETQYF
TRBJ2-5	-	TRBV4-1	-	TGCGCCAGCAGCCAATCTGTGACTACTCGTGGATTTATCCAGTACTTC	CASSQSVTTRGFIQYF
TRBJ1-5	-	TRBV27	-	TGTGCCAGCAGTTCTCATTTTTCGTTGGGGGGGCCTCAGGTTGGTCAGCCCCAGCATTTT	CASSSHFSLGGPQVGQPQHF
TRBJ1-1	TRBD1	TRBV9	-	TGTGCCAGCAGCGGCCGGGACAGCATGAACACTGAAGCTTTCTTT	CASSGRDSMNTEAFF
TRBJ1-2	TRBD1	TRBV4-1	-	TGCGCCAGCAGCCAGGGGACAGGGGGTTTGGGTAACTATGGCTACACCTTC	CASSQGTGGLGNYGYTF
TRBJ1-3	-	TRBV9	-	TGTGCCAGCAGCGTAGGTAGCTTATCTGGAAACACCATATATTTT	CASSVGSLSGNTIYF
TRBJ1-1	-	TRBV20-1	-	TGCAGTGCTAGAGATACCAGTCCCTTGAACACTGAAGCTTTCTTT	CSARDTSPLNTEAFF